This T cell receptor beta chain comes out of a study of blood T cell repertoires in COVID-19. Turning to the study itself: In each case, the material was cDNA or gDNA derived from T cells, B-cell-depleted T cells, or PBMCs.

In the original analysis: For nucleated cells, counts were estimated from reference gene primer amplification. Only in-frame clones appear in the TCRdb table, and some are missing; sequencing was by immunoSEQ multiplex PCR. Clonal size and the V and J genes are those of that table, whereas D and trimming came from the DNA. The data show under 250,000 clones, with over 75% seen just once and over 2% held by the top ten. Patients of the Seattle cohort, enrolled during active infection, were followed longitudinally. J lost 0 bases, V lost 2 bases, and 7 bases had no gene match. CDR1 is LGHNA, CDR2 YNFKEQ, per germline. The CDR3 runs to 17 residues.

The rearrangement links TRBV4-2 to TRBJ2-5; TRBD2 matches at 9 bases. This clonotype was sampled from an older woman with COVID-19, enrolled during active disease. Sequenced material: peripheral blood. CDR3: CASSQRPSGRYQETQYF. The DNA of the CDR3 is TGTGCCAGCAGCCAAAGGCCCAGCGGGAGGTACCAAGAGACCCAGTACTTC.